This T cell receptor beta chain was sequenced during a study of blood T cell repertoires in COVID-19. About the study: Both acute and convalescent COVID-19 samples were obtained from the United States, Italy and Spain.

In the original processing: Amplification with reference gene primers provided the estimates of nucleated cell counts. Method: immunoSEQ multiplex PCR; TCRdb's copy keeps in-frame clones and lacks some. Clone size and V and J calls were adopted from that table, with D and trimming inferred from the DNA. Among approximately 38,000 clones listed, about 80% were seen once. Losses at the gene ends were 0 bases for V and 3 bases for J; bases not matched to a gene: 3. Germline V gene lookup returns CDR1 SGHTA and CDR2 FQGTGA. The CDR3 is made up of 15 amino acids. Notes on this clone: Different DNA sequences within this sample yield the same CDR3.

Sequenced input: peripheral blood. The clonotype was recovered from a human donor with acute or convalescent COVID-19. The donor label of this sample is uncertain. The rearrangement joins TRBV7-3 to TRBJ2-3; 7 nucleotides align to TRBD2. CDR3 sequence (DNA): TGTGCCAGCAGCTTAACGGCCGGGGGGACAGATACGCAGTATTTT. As protein: CASSLTAGGTDTQYF.